The 11 T cell receptor beta chains below come from one sample, sequenced in a study of T-cell reconstitution after alpha-beta-depleted transplantation in children. The library targeted TCRbeta and was prepared with unique molecular identifiers. TCRdb redid the calling of the PCR reads with MiXCR, one entry per CDR3 protein. There are about half a million distinct CDR3 sequences in the sample; roughly an eighth occur only once, and more than 5.5% lies in the top ten. The material was PBMCs from the stem cell graft donor, obtained from the stem cell graft. Receptors were obtained from a human donor who donated a stem cell graft to a child with combined immunodeficiency.

In this sample, this clonotype turned up a few times. CDR3 residues: CASRGDPEETQYF. CDR3 coding DNA: TGTGCCAGCAGGGGGGACCCAGAAGAGACCCAGTACTTC. V usage is TRBV2 and J usage is TRBJ2-5, with D possibly being TRBD1 or TRBD2 (5 bases each). Trimming took 6 bases from V and 3 from J, leaving 11 bases between them. The CDR3 consists of 13 residues. Germline values: CDR1 SNHLY, CDR2 FYNNEI.

This clonotype was recorded at least ten times. V gene TRBV12-3 or TRBV12-4 combines with J gene TRBJ2-2, with TRBD1 as a possible D gene (5 bases). Trimming cost V 8 bases and J 0 bases, with 13 bases left between them. The CDR3 has 15 residues. CDR3 loop: CASALDKSNTGELFF. CDR3 coding DNA: TGTGCCAGCGCTTTGGACAAATCGAACACCGGGGAGCTGTTTTTT.

This clonotype was seen at least ten times. The chain combines TRBV12-3 or TRBV12-4 with TRBJ2-7, with a tentative D call TRBD1 (6 bases). The CDR3 extends over 14 amino acids. V was pared by 5 bases and J by 2 bases, with 13 bases between. The CDR3 is CASSPGTFTYEQYF. CDR3 DNA: TGTGCCAGCAGTCCAGGGACATTTACCTACGAGCAGTACTTC.

This clonotype was recorded once. The chain combines TRBV3-1 with TRBJ2-7; 11 bases fit TRBD2. V shed 2 bases, J shed 7 bases, and the junction held 4 bases outside the gene matches. The CDR3 is made up of 14 amino acids. The germline V gene encodes CDR1 LGHDT and CDR2 YNNKEL (reference sequence). The CDR3 region is CASSQKGLAVEQYF. The DNA of the CDR3 is TGTGCCAGCAGCCAAAAGGGACTAGCGGTTGAGCAGTACTTC.

V is TRBV7-8 and J is TRBJ1-2; 9 nucleotides line up with TRBD1. V lost 5 bases to trimming and J lost 6 bases; unmatched junction nucleotides: 19. The germline CDR1 and CDR2 sequences are SGHVS and FQNEAQ. The CDR3 runs 18 residues. Here the CDR3 reads CASSLKISVSHRGHGYTF. DNA for the CDR3: TGTGCCAGCAGCCTAAAGATCTCGGTCTCTCACAGGGGGCATGGCTACACCTTC. The full variable domain, with the rest looked up from reference TRBV7-8 and TRBJ1-2, is GAGVSQSPRYKVAKRGQDVALRCDPISGHVSLFWYQQALGQGPEFLTYFQNEAQLDKSGLPSDRFFAERPEGSVSTLKIQRTQQEDSAVYLCASSLKISVSHRGHGYTFGSGTRLTVV.

The gene calls are TRBV6-1 and TRBJ2-7; tentative D call: TRBD2 (5 bases). V lost 5 bases and J 3 bases, leaving 20 bases between the germline ends. The length of the CDR3 is 16 residues. CDR1 MNHNS and CDR2 SASEGT come from the germline V gene. CDR3 sequence reads: CASSPSIRASIYEQYF. For the CDR3, the DNA is TGTGCCAGCAGTCCCTCCATTAGGGCTAGCATCTACGAGCAGTACTTC.

The chain links TRBV27 to TRBJ2-7, with D unclear. The germline gives CDR1 MNHEY, CDR2 SMNVEV (reference sequence). The CDR3 runs to 13 residues. Trimming stripped 3 bases from V and 2 bases from J, with 8 bases between. Here the CDR3 reads CASSFRTPYEQYF. The CDR3 nucleotides read TGTGCCAGCAGTTTTAGGACCCCCTACGAGCAGTACTTC.

This clonotype was observed a handful of times. V usage is TRBV5-1 and J usage is TRBJ2-1; tentatively, D is TRBD2 (5 bases). V lost 0 bases and J lost 1, with 11 bases in between. Germline V lookup: CDR1 SGHRS, CDR2 YFSETQ. The CDR3 totals 16 residues. In nucleotides, the CDR3 is TGCGCCAGCAGCTTGGAGGTAGCGCCTTCCTACAATGAGCAGTTCTTC. This codes for CASSLEVAPSYNEQFF.

This clonotype has a handful of counts. V usage is TRBV7-3 and J usage is TRBJ2-1, with 7 bases matching TRBD1. J was trimmed by 2 bases and V by 5 bases; bases with no gene match: 6. The CDR3 totals 15 residues. Germline lookup yields CDR1 SGHTA and CDR2 FQGTGA. The DNA for the CDR3 is TGTGCCAGCAGCCCCTCGGGACAGCCCTACAATGAGCAGTTCTTC. Its protein is CASSPSGQPYNEQFF.

This sequence joins TRBV7-2 and TRBJ2-7; TRBD2 aligns across 8 bases. Germline CDR1 reads SGHTA; CDR2 reads FQGNSA. The junction had 9 bases not matched to a gene; V was cut back by 5 bases and J by 3 bases. The CDR3 runs to 15 residues. As DNA, the CDR3 is TGTGCCAGCAGCCTTAGCGGGAACTCCATCTACGAGCAGTACTTC. Protein product: CASSLSGNSIYEQYF.

The J gene is TRBJ2-7, the V gene TRBV7-8, with 8 bases aligning to TRBD1. Trimming removed 4 bases from V and 3 bases from J; junction bases left unmatched: 8. Germline CDR1 SGHVS, CDR2 FQNEAQ. This CDR3 comprises 15 residues. This chain's CDR3 is CASSSQGASNYEQYF. CDR3 DNA: TGTGCCAGCAGCTCTCAGGGGGCTAGCAACTACGAGCAGTACTTC.